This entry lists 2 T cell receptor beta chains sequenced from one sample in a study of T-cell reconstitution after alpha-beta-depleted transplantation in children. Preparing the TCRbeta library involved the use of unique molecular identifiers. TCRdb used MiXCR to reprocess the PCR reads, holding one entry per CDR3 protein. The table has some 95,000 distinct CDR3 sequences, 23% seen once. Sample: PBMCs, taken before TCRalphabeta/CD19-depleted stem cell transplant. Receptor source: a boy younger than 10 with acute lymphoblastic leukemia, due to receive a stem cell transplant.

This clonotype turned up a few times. CDR3 amino acids: CASSQDPGTDGELFF. The DNA for the CDR3 is TGCGCCAGCAGCCAAGACCCCGGGACAGACGGGGAGCTGTTTTTT. The V call is TRBV4-3, the J call TRBJ2-2, with 7 positions matching TRBD1. The CDR3 covers 15 residues. Germline V gives CDR1 LGHNA, CDR2 YSLEER. V gave up 0 bases and J gave up 7 bases; unmatched junction bases: 5.

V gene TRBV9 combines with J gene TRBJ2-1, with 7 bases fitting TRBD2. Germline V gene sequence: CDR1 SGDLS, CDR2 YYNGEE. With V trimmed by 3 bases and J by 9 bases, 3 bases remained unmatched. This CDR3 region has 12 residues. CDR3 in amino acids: CASSAAGFEQFF. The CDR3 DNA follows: TGTGCCAGCAGCGCAGCGGGGTTTGAGCAGTTCTTC.